Shown below are 2 T cell receptor beta chains from a single sample sequenced in a study of regulatory T cells in long-lasting Graves disease. Indicated time point: persistent/refractory GD, antithyroid drugs over 5 years with positive TRAb. The TCR library was prepared using RNA isolated from PBMCs. Through Arm-PCR of CDR3 regions and iRepertoire HTBI primers, TCR beta libraries were built. TCRdb reprocessed the multiplex PCR reads via MiXCR and lists one record per CDR3 protein. The sample yields hundreds of thousands of distinct CDR3 sequences, 30% seen once. The starting material was peripheral blood mononuclear cells (PBMCs), obtained when the disease was refractory, from a patient treated with antithyroid drugs. Receptors originate from a female donor with Graves disease.

This clonotype was detected many times. This rearrangement joins TRBV7-9 to TRBJ1-6, with D perhaps TRBD1 (6 bases). The CDR3 consists of 12 residues. Germline-derived CDR1 and CDR2 are SEHNR and FQNEAQ (reference sequence). V lost 5 bases, J lost 7 bases, and 6 bases lay in between. CDR3 nucleotides: TGTGCCAGCAGCACAGGGAATTCACCCCTCCACTTT. It encodes CASSTGNSPLHF.

The J gene is TRBJ1-3, the V gene TRBV29-1, with a possible D match to TRBD1 (5 bases). The CDR3 spans 14 residues. Germline V gene lookup returns CDR1 SQVTM and CDR2 ANQGSEA. V gave up 7 bases and J gave up 4 bases, with 17 bases separating them. This CDR3 reads CSGGFGVGGNTIYF. The CDR3 DNA is TGCAGCGGGGGGTTCGGGGTCGGAGGAAACACCATATATTTT.